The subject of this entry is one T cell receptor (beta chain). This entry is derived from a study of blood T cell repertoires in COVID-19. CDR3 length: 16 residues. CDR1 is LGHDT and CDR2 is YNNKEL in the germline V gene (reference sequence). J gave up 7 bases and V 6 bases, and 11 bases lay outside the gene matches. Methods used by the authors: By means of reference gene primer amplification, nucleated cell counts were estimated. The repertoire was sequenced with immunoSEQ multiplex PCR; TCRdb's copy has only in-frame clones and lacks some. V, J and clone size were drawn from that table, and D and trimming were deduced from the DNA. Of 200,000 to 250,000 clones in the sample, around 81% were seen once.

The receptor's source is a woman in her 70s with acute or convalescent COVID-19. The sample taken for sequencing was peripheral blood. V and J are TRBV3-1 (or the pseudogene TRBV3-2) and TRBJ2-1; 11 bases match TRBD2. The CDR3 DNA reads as TGTGCCAGCAGTCGTACCCTAGCGGGGGGTGGGAATGAGCAGTTCTTC. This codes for CASSRTLAGGGNEQFF.